This T cell receptor (beta chain) was obtained from a study of regulatory T cells in long-lasting Graves disease. Study-wide results and limits: Small numbers of samples may have cut accuracy.

This clonotype has a handful of counts. Antigen: not known. J was trimmed by 7 bases and V by 0 bases; bases with no gene match: 3. Per germline, CDR1 LNHNV and CDR2 YYDKDF (reference sequence). The CDR3 is 15 residues long. Time point defined: persistent/refractory GD, antithyroid drugs over 5 years with positive TRAb. There was RNA extracted from PBMCs, and the TCR library was made from it. Investigators prepared the TCR beta libraries by applying iRepertoire HTBI primers and Arm-PCR of CDR3 regions. TCRdb reanalysed the multiplex PCR reads using MiXCR and keeps one entry per CDR3 protein. The data show 400,000 or so distinct CDR3 sequences, with less than 25% seen just once and 20% to 25% held by the top ten.

Sequencing used peripheral blood mononuclear cells (PBMCs), obtained when the disease was refractory, from a patient treated with antithyroid drugs. The chain recombines TRBV15 with TRBJ1-5; 10 positions agree with TRBD1. The receptor was derived from a female donor with Graves disease. CDR3 DNA: TGTGCCACCAGCAGAGATGGGACAGGGGCCCAGCCCCAGCATTTT. Its translation is CATSRDGTGAQPQHF.